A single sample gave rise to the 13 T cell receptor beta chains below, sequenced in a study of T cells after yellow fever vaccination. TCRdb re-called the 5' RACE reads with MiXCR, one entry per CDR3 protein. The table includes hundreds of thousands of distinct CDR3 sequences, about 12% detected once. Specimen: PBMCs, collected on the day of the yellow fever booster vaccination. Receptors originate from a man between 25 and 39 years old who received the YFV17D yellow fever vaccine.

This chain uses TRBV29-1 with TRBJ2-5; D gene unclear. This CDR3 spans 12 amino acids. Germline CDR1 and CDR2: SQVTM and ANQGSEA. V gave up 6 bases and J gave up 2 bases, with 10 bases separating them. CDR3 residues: CSVPDPQETQYF. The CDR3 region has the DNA TGCAGCGTCCCGGACCCGCAAGAGACCCAGTACTTC.

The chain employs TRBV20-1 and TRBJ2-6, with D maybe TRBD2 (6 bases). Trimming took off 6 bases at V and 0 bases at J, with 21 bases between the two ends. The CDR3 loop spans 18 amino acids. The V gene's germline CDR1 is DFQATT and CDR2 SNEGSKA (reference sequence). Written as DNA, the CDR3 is TGCAGTGCGGTGTCGTTTGGGGGGAGCTCCTCTGGGGCCAACGTCCTGACTTTC. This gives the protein CSAVSFGGSSSGANVLTF.

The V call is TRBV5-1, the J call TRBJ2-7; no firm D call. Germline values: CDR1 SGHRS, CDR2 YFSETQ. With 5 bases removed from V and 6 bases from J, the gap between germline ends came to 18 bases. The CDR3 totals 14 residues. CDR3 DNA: TGCGCCAGCAGTGTCTCCTACGTCGGCCGCGAGCAGTACTTC. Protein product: CASSVSYVGREQYF.

The CDR3 is CASSQDHGGVETEAFF. CDR3 nucleotide sequence: TGTGCCAGCAGCCAAGATCACGGGGGCGTGGAGACTGAAGCTTTCTTT. The chain carries TRBV4-2 and TRBJ1-1, with a tentative D call TRBD1 (6 bases). Germline V gene lookup returns CDR1 LGHNA and CDR2 YNFKEQ. V gave up 0 bases and J gave up 5 bases, with 16 bases separating them. The CDR3 totals 16 residues.

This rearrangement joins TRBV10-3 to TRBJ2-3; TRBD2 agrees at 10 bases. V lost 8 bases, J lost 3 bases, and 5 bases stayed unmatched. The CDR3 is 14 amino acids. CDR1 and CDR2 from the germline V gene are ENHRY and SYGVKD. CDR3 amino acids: CAIQQREGTDTQYF. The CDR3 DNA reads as TGTGCCATCCAACAGCGGGAGGGTACAGATACGCAGTATTTT.

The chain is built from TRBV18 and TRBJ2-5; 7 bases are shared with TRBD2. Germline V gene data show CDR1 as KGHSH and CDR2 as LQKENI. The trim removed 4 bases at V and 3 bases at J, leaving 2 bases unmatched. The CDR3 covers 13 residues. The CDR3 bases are TGTGCCAGCTCACAGCGGGAAGAAGAGACCCAGTACTTC. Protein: CASSQREEETQYF.

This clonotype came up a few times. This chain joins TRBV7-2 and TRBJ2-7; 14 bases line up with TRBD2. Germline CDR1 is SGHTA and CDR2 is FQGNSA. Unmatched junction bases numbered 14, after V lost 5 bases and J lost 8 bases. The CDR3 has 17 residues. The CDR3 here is CASSPGLAGVILYQQYF. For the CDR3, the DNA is TGTGCCAGCAGCCCGGGACTAGCGGGAGTAATTCTTTACCAGCAGTACTTC.

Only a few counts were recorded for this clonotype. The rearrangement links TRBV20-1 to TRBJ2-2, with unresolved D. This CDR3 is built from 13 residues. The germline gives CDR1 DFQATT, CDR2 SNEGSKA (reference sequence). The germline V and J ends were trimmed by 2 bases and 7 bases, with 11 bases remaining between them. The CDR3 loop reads CSARRVVNGELFF. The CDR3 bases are TGCAGTGCTAGACGCGTGGTCAACGGGGAGCTGTTTTTT.

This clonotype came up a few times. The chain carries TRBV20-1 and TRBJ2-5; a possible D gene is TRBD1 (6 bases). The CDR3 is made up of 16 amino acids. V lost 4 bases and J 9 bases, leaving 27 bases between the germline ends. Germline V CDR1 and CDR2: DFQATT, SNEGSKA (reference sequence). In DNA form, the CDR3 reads TGCAGTGCTAAAGGTTCTGGGGCGCTTAATTCAGGGGCCCAGTACTTC. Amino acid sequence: CSAKGSGALNSGAQYF.

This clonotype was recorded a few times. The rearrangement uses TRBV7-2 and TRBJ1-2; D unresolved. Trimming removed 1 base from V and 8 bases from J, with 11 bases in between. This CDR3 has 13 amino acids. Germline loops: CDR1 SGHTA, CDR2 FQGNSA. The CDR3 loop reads CASSLDLLRGYTF. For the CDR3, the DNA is TGTGCCAGCAGCTTAGATCTCCTGCGGGGCTACACCTTC.

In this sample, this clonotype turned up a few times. Here the CDR3 DNA reads TGCGCCAGCAGCTCGGGACAGGGGATTGACGGGGAGCTGTTTTTT. It yields the protein CASSSGQGIDGELFF. The chain carries TRBV5-1 and TRBJ2-2, with 10 bases that match TRBD1. V was clipped by 3 bases and J by 7 bases; unmatched bases: 6. Looked up from germline, CDR1 is SGHRS and CDR2 is YFSETQ. This CDR3 comprises 15 residues.

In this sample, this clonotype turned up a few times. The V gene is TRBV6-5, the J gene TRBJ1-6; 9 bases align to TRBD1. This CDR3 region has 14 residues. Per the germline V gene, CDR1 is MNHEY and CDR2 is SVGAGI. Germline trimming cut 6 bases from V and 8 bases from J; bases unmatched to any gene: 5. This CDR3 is CASRLTGGYSPLHF. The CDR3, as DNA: TGTGCCAGCAGGTTAACAGGGGGCTATTCACCCCTCCACTTT.

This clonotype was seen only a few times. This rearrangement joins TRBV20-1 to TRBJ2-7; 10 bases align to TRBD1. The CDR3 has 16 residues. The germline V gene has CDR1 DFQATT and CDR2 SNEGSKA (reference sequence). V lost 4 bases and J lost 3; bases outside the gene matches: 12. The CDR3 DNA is TGCAGTGCTACCGGGACAGGGGTTACCTCAGGCTACGAGCAGTACTTC. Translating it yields CSATGTGVTSGYEQYF.